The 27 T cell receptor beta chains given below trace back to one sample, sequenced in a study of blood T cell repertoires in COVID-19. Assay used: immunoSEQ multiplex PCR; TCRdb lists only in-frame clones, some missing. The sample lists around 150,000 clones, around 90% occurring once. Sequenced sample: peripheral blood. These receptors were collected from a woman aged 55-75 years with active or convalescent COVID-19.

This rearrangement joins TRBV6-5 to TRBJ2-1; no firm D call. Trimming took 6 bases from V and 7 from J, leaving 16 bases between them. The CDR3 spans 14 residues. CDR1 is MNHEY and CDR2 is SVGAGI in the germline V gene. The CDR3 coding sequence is TGTGCCAGCAGCTCACTCCTACCATCGAATGAGCAGTTCTTC. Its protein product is CASSSLLPSNEQFF.

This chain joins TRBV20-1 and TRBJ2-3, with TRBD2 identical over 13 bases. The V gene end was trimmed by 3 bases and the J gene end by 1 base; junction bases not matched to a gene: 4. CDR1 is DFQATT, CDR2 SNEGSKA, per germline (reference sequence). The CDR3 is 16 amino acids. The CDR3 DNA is TGCAGTGCTAGTCGGGGACTAGCGGGGCGCACAGATACGCAGTATTTT. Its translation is CSASRGLAGRTDTQYF.

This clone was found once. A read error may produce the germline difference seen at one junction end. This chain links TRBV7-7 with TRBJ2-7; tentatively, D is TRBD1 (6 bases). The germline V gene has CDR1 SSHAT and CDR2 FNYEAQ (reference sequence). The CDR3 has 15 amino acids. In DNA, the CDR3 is TGTGCTAGCAGCTTAAATGTGGGACAAGCCTACGAGCAGTACTTC. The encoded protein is CASSLNVGQAYEQYF.

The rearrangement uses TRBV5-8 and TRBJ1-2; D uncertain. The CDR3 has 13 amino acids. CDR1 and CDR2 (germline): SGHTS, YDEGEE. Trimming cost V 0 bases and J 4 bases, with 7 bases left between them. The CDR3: CASSLVGSYGYTF. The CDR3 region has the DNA TGTGCCAGCAGCTTGGTCGGGTCCTATGGCTACACCTTC.

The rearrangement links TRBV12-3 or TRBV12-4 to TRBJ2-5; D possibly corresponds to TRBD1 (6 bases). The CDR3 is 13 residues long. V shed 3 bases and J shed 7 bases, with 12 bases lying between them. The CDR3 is CASSFRGSRTQYF. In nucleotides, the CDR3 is TGTGCCAGCAGTTTCAGGGGTTCCAGGACCCAGTACTTC.

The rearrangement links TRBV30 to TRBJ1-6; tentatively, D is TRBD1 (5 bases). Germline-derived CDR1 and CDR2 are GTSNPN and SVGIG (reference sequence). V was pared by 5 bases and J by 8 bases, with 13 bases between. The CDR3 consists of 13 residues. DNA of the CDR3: TGTGCCTGGGTTGGGACGGGGGATTCACCCCTCCACTTT. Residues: CAWVGTGDSPLHF. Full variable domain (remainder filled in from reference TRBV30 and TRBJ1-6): SQTIHQWPATLVQPVGSPLSLECTVEGTSNPNLYWYRQAAGRGLQLLFYSVGIGQISSEVPQNLSASRPQDRQFILSSKKLLLSDSGFYLCAWVGTGDSPLHFGNGTRLTVT.

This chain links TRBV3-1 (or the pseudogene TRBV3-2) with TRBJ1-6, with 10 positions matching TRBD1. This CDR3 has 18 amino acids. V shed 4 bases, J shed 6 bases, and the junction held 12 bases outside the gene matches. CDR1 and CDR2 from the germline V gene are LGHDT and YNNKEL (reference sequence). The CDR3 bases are TGTGCCAGCAGCCCCCGGGACAGGGGTCGTCCGGGTAATTCACCCCTCCACTTT. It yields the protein CASSPRDRGRPGNSPLHF.

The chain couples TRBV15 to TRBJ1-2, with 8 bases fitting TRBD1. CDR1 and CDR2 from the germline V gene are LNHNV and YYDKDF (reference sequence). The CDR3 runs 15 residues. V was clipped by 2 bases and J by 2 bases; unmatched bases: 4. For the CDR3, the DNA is TGTGCCACCAGCAGACAGACAGGGGACAACTATGGCTACACCTTC. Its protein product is CATSRQTGDNYGYTF.

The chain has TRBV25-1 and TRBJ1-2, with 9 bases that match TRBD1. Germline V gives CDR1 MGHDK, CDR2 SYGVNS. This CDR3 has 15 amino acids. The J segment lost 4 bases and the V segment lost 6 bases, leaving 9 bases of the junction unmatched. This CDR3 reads CASRETGTGIYGYTF. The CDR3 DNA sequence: TGTGCCAGCAGGGAAACCGGGACAGGGATCTATGGCTACACCTTC.

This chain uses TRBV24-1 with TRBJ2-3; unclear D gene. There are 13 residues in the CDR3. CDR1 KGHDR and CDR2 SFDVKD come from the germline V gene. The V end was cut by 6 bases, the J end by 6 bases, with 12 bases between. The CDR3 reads CATSSAGMDTQYF. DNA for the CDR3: TGTGCCACCAGTTCGGCAGGTATGGATACGCAGTATTTT.

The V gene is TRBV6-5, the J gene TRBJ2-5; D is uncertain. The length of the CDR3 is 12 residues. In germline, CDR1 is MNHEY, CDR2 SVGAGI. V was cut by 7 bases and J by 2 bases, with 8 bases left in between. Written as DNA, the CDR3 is TGTGCCAGCAACTCACTTCAAGAGACCCAGTACTTC. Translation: CASNSLQETQYF.

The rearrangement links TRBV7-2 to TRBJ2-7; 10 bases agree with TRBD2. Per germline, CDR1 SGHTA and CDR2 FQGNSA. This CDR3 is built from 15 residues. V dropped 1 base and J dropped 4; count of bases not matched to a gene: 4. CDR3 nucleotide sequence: TGTGCCAGCAGCTTAGAAGGGACTAGCGATTACGAGCAGTACTTC. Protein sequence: CASSLEGTSDYEQYF. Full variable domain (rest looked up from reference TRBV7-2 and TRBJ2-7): GAGVSQSPSNKVTEKGKDVELRCDPISGHTALYWYRQSLGQGLEFLIYFQGNSAPDKSGLPSDRFSAERTGGSVSTLTIQRTQQEDSAVYLCASSLEGTSDYEQYFGPGTRLTVT.

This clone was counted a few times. The CDR3 region is CASSYDSSNYGYTF. CDR3 in DNA: TGTGCCAGCAGTTACGACAGCTCTAACTATGGCTACACCTTC. The chain carries TRBV6-5 and TRBJ1-2; D perhaps matches TRBD1 (5 bases). V shed 2 bases and J shed 0 bases, with 7 bases lying between them. From germline, CDR1 is MNHEY and CDR2 SVGAGI. CDR3 length: 14 amino acids.

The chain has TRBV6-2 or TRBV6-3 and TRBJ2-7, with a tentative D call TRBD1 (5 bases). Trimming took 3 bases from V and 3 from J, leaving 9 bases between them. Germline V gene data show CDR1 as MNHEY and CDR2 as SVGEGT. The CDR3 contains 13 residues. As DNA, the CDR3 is TGTGCCAGCAGTTATGCAGGGATCTACGAGCAGTACTTC. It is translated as CASSYAGIYEQYF.

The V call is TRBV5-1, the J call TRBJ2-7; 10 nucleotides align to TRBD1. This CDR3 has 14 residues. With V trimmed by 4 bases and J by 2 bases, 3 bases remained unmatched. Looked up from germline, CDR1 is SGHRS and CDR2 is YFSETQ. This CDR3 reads CASSPGQGAYEQYF. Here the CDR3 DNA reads TGCGCCAGCAGCCCCGGACAGGGGGCCTACGAGCAGTACTTC. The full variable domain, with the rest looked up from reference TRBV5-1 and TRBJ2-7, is KAGVTQTPRYLIKTRGQQVTLSCSPISGHRSVSWYQQTPGQGLQFLFEYFSETQRNKGNFPGRFSGRQFSNSRSEMNVSTLELGDSALYLCASSPGQGAYEQYFGPGTRLTVT.

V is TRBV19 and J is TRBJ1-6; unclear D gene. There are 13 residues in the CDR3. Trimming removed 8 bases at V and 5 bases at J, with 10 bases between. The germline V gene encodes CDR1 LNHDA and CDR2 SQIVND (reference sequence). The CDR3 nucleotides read TGTGCCAGTGCGGATACCAATAATTCACCCCTCCACTTT. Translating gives CASADTNNSPLHF. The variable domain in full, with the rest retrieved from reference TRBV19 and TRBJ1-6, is DGGITQSPKYLFRKEGQNVTLSCEQNLNHDAMYWYRQDPGQGLRLIYYSQIVNDFQKGDIAEGYSVSREKKESFPLTVTSAQKNPTAFYLCASADTNNSPLHFGNGTRLTVT.

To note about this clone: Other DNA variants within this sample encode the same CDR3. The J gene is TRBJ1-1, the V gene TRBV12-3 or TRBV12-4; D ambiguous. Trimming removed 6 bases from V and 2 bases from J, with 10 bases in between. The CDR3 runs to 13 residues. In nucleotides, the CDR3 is TGTGCCAGCAGCCTAGGCATTAACACTGAAGCTTTCTTT. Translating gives CASSLGINTEAFF.

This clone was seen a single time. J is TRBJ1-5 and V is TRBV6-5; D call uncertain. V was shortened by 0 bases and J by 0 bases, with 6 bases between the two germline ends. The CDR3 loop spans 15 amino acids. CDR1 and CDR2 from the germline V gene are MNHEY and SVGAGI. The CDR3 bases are TGTGCCAGCAGTTACTCCATCAATAGCAATCAGCCCCAGCATTTT. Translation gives CASSYSINSNQPQHF.

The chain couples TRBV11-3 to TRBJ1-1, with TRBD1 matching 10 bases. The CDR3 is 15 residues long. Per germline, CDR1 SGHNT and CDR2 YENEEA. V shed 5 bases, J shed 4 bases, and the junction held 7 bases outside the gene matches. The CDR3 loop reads CASSPTGTGATEAFF. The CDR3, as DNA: TGTGCCAGCAGCCCAACCGGGACAGGGGCCACTGAAGCTTTCTTT.

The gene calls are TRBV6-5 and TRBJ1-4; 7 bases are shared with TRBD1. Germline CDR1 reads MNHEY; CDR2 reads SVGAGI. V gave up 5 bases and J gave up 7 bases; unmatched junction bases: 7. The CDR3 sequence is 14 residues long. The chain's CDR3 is CASSRDRVFEKLFF. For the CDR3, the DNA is TGTGCCAGCAGTCGCGACAGGGTCTTTGAAAAACTGTTTTTT.

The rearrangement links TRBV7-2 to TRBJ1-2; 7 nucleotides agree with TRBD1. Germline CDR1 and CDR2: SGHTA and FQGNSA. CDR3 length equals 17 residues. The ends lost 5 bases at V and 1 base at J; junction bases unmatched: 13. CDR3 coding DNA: TGTGCCAGCAGCCCGAATGACAGGGTTCATCTTAACTATGGCTACACCTTC. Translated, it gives CASSPNDRVHLNYGYTF. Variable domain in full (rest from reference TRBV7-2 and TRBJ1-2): GAGVSQSPSNKVTEKGKDVELRCDPISGHTALYWYRQSLGQGLEFLIYFQGNSAPDKSGLPSDRFSAERTGGSVSTLTIQRTQQEDSAVYLCASSPNDRVHLNYGYTFGSGTRLTVV.

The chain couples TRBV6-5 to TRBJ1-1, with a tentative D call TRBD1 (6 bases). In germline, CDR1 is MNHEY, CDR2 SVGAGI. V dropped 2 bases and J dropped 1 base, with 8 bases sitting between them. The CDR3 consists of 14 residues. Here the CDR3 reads CASSYNRENTEAFF. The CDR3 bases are TGTGCCAGCAGTTACAACAGGGAGAACACTGAAGCTTTCTTT.

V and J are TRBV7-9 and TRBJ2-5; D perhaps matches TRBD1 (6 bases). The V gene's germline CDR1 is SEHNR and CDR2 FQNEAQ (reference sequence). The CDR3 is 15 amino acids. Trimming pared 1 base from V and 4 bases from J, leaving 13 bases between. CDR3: CASSLESSGVETQYF. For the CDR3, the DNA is TGTGCCAGCAGCTTAGAGTCTTCAGGGGTAGAGACCCAGTACTTC.

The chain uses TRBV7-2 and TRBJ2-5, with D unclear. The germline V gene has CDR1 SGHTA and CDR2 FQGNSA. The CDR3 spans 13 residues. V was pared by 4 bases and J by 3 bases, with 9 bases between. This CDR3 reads CASSSTDEETQYF. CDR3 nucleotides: TGTGCCAGCAGCTCCACAGATGAAGAGACCCAGTACTTC.

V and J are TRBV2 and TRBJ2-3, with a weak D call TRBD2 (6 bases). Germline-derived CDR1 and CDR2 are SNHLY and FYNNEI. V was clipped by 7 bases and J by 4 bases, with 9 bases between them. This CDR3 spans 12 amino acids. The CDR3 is CASKTGADTQYF. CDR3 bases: TGTGCCAGCAAAACGGGGGCAGATACGCAGTATTTT.

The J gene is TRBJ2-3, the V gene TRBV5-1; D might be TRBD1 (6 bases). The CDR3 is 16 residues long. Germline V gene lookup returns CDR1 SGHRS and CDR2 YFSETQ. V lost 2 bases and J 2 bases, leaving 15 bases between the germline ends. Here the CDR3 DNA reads TGCGCCAGCAGCTTACGACAGGTCGGACACACAGATACGCAGTATTTT. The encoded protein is CASSLRQVGHTDTQYF. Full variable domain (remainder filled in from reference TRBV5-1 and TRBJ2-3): KAGVTQTPRYLIKTRGQQVTLSCSPISGHRSVSWYQQTPGQGLQFLFEYFSETQRNKGNFPGRFSGRQFSNSRSEMNVSTLELGDSALYLCASSLRQVGHTDTQYFGPGTRLTVL.

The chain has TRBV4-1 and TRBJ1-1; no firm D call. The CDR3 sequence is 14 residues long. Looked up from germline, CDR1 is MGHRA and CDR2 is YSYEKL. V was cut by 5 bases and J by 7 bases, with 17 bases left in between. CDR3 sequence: CASSWRAGSNEAFF. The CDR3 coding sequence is TGCGCCAGCAGCTGGCGGGCGGGCTCCAATGAAGCTTTCTTT.